This is a list of T cell receptor beta chains from one sample in a study of blood T cells in healthy people across ages. TCRdb redid the calling of the 5' RACE reads with MiXCR, one entry per CDR3 protein. The table has approximately 1,000,000 distinct CDR3 sequences, more than 30% seen once. The specimen sequenced was blood. These receptors were obtained from a man younger than 35 in good health. Both conserved end residues are part of each CDR3. The D gene is left open where the match is weak. Rows give clone size only sometimes, using once, few, many, or a class for an expanded clone.

v_gene: TRBV5-1; j_gene: TRBJ2-3; d_gene: TRBD1; abundance: -; CDR3aa: CASSLSPTGTGGTDMQYF; CDR3nt: TGCGCCAGCAGCTTGTCTCCTACGGGGACAGGGGGCACAGATATGCAGTATTTT
v_gene: TRBV4-2; j_gene: TRBJ2-1; d_gene: -; abundance: few; CDR3aa: CASSFERYNEQFF; CDR3nt: TGTGCCAGCTCCTTTGAGCGGTACAATGAGCAGTTCTTC
v_gene: TRBV28; j_gene: TRBJ1-5; d_gene: TRBD1; abundance: -; CDR3aa: CASAQGAPLGQPQHF; CDR3nt: TGTGCCAGCGCTCAGGGGGCGCCCCTGGGGCAGCCCCAGCATTTT
v_gene: TRBV29-1; j_gene: TRBJ2-1; d_gene: -; abundance: -; CDR3aa: CSVDPGATGSYNEQFF; CDR3nt: TGCAGCGTTGACCCGGGGGCCACGGGCTCCTACAATGAGCAGTTCTTC
v_gene: TRBV12-3/TRBV12-4; j_gene: TRBJ2-7; d_gene: -; abundance: few; CDR3aa: CASSSGEGGEQYF; CDR3nt: TGTGCCAGCAGTTCCGGGGAGGGGGGCGAGCAGTACTTC
v_gene: TRBV2; j_gene: TRBJ1-1; d_gene: -; abundance: few; CDR3aa: CASAPNPRAEAFF; CDR3nt: TGTGCCAGCGCTCCCAACCCCAGGGCTGAAGCTTTCTTT
v_gene: TRBV6-2/TRBV6-3; j_gene: TRBJ2-5; d_gene: -; abundance: few; CDR3aa: CASSYGIQETQYF; CDR3nt: TGTGCCAGCAGTTACGGCATTCAAGAGACCCAGTACTTC
v_gene: TRBV14; j_gene: TRBJ2-2; d_gene: -; abundance: -; CDR3aa: CASSQNRPNTGELFF; CDR3nt: TGTGCCAGCAGCCAAAATAGGCCCAACACCGGGGAGCTGTTTTTT
v_gene: TRBV6-5; j_gene: TRBJ1-4; d_gene: -; abundance: -; CDR3aa: CAGSYLSRPDKTNEKLFF; CDR3nt: TGTGCCGGCAGTTACCTAAGTAGACCTGATAAGACGAATGAAAAACTGTTTTTT
v_gene: TRBV4-3; j_gene: TRBJ1-4; d_gene: -; abundance: -; CDR3aa: CASSQDLEAVDEKLFF; CDR3nt: TGCGCCAGCAGCCAAGATTTAGAGGCGGTCGATGAAAAACTGTTTTTT
v_gene: TRBV4-3; j_gene: TRBJ2-3; d_gene: TRBD1; abundance: -; CDR3aa: CASSQDAGTGGDTQYF; CDR3nt: TGCGCCAGCAGCCAAGACGCCGGGACAGGGGGCGATACGCAGTATTTT
v_gene: TRBV20-1; j_gene: TRBJ2-1; d_gene: -; abundance: -; CDR3aa: CSAREEIGGAYNEQFF; CDR3nt: TGCAGTGCTAGGGAGGAGATCGGCGGGGCCTACAATGAGCAGTTCTTC
v_gene: TRBV20-1; j_gene: TRBJ1-1; d_gene: -; abundance: -; CDR3aa: CSARLPRTGRDTEAFF; CDR3nt: TGCAGTGCTAGACTCCCCCGAACAGGGCGGGACACTGAAGCTTTCTTT
v_gene: TRBV6-1; j_gene: TRBJ2-3; d_gene: -; abundance: -; CDR3aa: CASRGSPVQGNTQYF; CDR3nt: TGTGCCAGCAGGGGGAGTCCGGTCCAGGGAAATACGCAGTATTTT
v_gene: TRBV2; j_gene: TRBJ1-1; d_gene: -; abundance: few; CDR3aa: CATLGGENTEAFF; CDR3nt: TGTGCCACCTTAGGAGGCGAGAACACTGAAGCTTTCTTT
v_gene: TRBV11-2; j_gene: TRBJ2-7; d_gene: -; abundance: -; CDR3aa: CASSFRGSEYNEQYF; CDR3nt: TGTGCCAGCAGCTTTCGAGGGTCTGAATACAATGAGCAGTACTTC
v_gene: TRBV10-3; j_gene: TRBJ2-7; d_gene: -; abundance: -; CDR3aa: CAISEQNEQYF; CDR3nt: TGTGCCATCAGTGAACAGAACGAGCAGTACTTC
v_gene: TRBV20-1; j_gene: TRBJ2-2; d_gene: TRBD2; abundance: once; CDR3aa: CSARAALAGGGNTGELFF; CDR3nt: TGCAGTGCTAGAGCTGCCCTAGCGGGGGGAGGGAACACCGGGGAGCTGTTTTTT
v_gene: TRBV20-1; j_gene: TRBJ1-2; d_gene: -; abundance: few; CDR3aa: CSAATGTSHDYGYTF; CDR3nt: TGCAGTGCTGCAACCGGGACGTCCCACGACTATGGCTACACCTTC
v_gene: TRBV29-1; j_gene: TRBJ2-2; d_gene: -; abundance: -; CDR3aa: CSVEGNTGELFF; CDR3nt: TGCAGCGTTGAAGGGAACACCGGGGAGCTGTTTTTT
v_gene: TRBV6-6; j_gene: TRBJ1-1; d_gene: -; abundance: few; CDR3aa: CASSYRVGTEAFF; CDR3nt: TGTGCCAGCAGTTACCGGGTGGGCACTGAAGCTTTCTTT
v_gene: TRBV4-3; j_gene: TRBJ2-2; d_gene: -; abundance: -; CDR3aa: CASMVGPNTGELFF; CDR3nt: TGCGCCAGCATGGTGGGCCCGAACACCGGGGAGCTGTTTTTT
v_gene: TRBV20-1; j_gene: TRBJ1-2; d_gene: -; abundance: -; CDR3aa: CSAYGTRYGYTF; CDR3nt: TGCAGTGCATACGGAACCCGATATGGCTACACCTTC
v_gene: TRBV2; j_gene: TRBJ1-1; d_gene: -; abundance: -; CDR3aa: CASSEVSESEAFF; CDR3nt: TGTGCCAGCAGTGAAGTTTCCGAGTCTGAAGCTTTCTTT
v_gene: TRBV2; j_gene: TRBJ2-7; d_gene: TRBD2; abundance: -; CDR3aa: CASERTRESSYNEQYF; CDR3nt: TGTGCCAGCGAACGGACTAGGGAAAGCTCCTACAATGAGCAGTACTTC
v_gene: TRBV12-3/TRBV12-4; j_gene: TRBJ1-1; d_gene: -; abundance: -; CDR3aa: CASSSIQGLNTEAFF; CDR3nt: TGCGCCAGCAGTTCCATCCAGGGTCTGAACACTGAAGCTTTCTTT
v_gene: TRBV10-3; j_gene: TRBJ1-1; d_gene: -; abundance: -; CDR3aa: CAISEEITEAFF; CDR3nt: TGTGCCATCAGTGAGGAAATCACTGAAGCTTTCTTT
v_gene: TRBV5-1; j_gene: TRBJ2-1; d_gene: -; abundance: -; CDR3aa: CASSLVDGSSYNEQFF; CDR3nt: TGCGCCAGCAGCTTGGTGGACGGGAGCTCCTACAATGAGCAGTTCTTC
v_gene: TRBV28; j_gene: TRBJ1-2; d_gene: -; abundance: -; CDR3aa: CASSLYSGSYGYTF; CDR3nt: TGTGCCAGCAGTTTATATAGCGGCAGCTATGGCTACACCTTC
v_gene: TRBV5-1; j_gene: TRBJ2-1; d_gene: -; abundance: -; CDR3aa: CASSLEVWRGEYNEQFF; CDR3nt: TGCGCCAGCAGCTTGGAAGTTTGGCGGGGAGAATACAATGAGCAGTTCTTC
v_gene: TRBV4-3; j_gene: TRBJ2-2; d_gene: -; abundance: few; CDR3aa: CASSRDNTGELFF; CDR3nt: TGCGCCAGCAGCCGGGATAACACCGGGGAGCTGTTTTTT
v_gene: TRBV12-3/TRBV12-4; j_gene: TRBJ2-3; d_gene: TRBD2; abundance: many; CDR3aa: CASTNLGLVTDTQYF; CDR3nt: TGTGCCAGCACCAACCTGGGACTAGTCACAGATACGCAGTATTTT
v_gene: TRBV6-2/TRBV6-3; j_gene: TRBJ1-2; d_gene: -; abundance: few; CDR3aa: CASSSTGRLYGYTF; CDR3nt: TGTGCCAGCAGCTCTACAGGGAGGCTGTATGGCTACACCTTC
v_gene: TRBV3-1; j_gene: TRBJ2-3; d_gene: -; abundance: few; CDR3aa: CASSDGPRADTQYF; CDR3nt: TGTGCCAGCAGTGACGGGCCCCGAGCAGATACGCAGTATTTT
v_gene: TRBV6-6; j_gene: TRBJ2-1; d_gene: -; abundance: -; CDR3aa: CASSYTGPTPFQFF; CDR3nt: TGTGCCAGCAGCTATACAGGGCCCACTCCTTTTCAGTTCTTC
v_gene: TRBV28; j_gene: TRBJ2-7; d_gene: -; abundance: -; CDR3aa: CASSLVGFFYEQYF; CDR3nt: TGTGCCAGCAGTTTGGTAGGGTTCTTCTACGAGCAGTACTTC
v_gene: TRBV7-2; j_gene: TRBJ2-1; d_gene: -; abundance: -; CDR3aa: CASSFQQDYNEQFF; CDR3nt: TGTGCCAGCAGCTTCCAACAGGACTACAATGAGCAGTTCTTC
v_gene: TRBV5-5; j_gene: TRBJ2-7; d_gene: TRBD2; abundance: -; CDR3aa: CASSPGLAGFYEQYF; CDR3nt: TGTGCCAGCAGCCCCGGACTAGCGGGGTTCTACGAGCAGTACTTC
v_gene: TRBV4-3; j_gene: TRBJ2-2; d_gene: -; abundance: -; CDR3aa: CASSQEGVSGELFF; CDR3nt: TGCGCCAGCAGCCAAGAAGGGGTTAGCGGGGAGCTGTTTTTT
v_gene: TRBV7-9; j_gene: TRBJ2-1; d_gene: TRBD1; abundance: few; CDR3aa: CASSSEDRGYNEQFF; CDR3nt: TGTGCCAGCAGCTCAGAGGACAGGGGCTACAATGAGCAGTTCTTC
v_gene: TRBV29-1; j_gene: TRBJ2-7; d_gene: -; abundance: -; CDR3aa: CSVEEGATYEQYF; CDR3nt: TGCAGCGTTGAAGAGGGGGCGACCTACGAGCAGTACTTC
v_gene: TRBV6-5; j_gene: TRBJ1-5; d_gene: -; abundance: -; CDR3aa: CASSYSGRGFYSNQPQHF; CDR3nt: TGTGCCAGCAGTTACTCCGGCAGGGGCTTTTATAGCAATCAGCCCCAGCATTTT
v_gene: TRBV7-2; j_gene: TRBJ2-7; d_gene: TRBD2; abundance: -; CDR3aa: CASSTTSGSYERYF; CDR3nt: TGTGCCAGCAGCACAACTAGCGGTTCCTACGAGCGGTACTTC
v_gene: TRBV25-1; j_gene: TRBJ2-3; d_gene: TRBD1; abundance: few; CDR3aa: CASSDRGQFTDTQYF; CDR3nt: TGTGCCAGCAGTGATAGGGGACAGTTCACAGATACGCAGTATTTT